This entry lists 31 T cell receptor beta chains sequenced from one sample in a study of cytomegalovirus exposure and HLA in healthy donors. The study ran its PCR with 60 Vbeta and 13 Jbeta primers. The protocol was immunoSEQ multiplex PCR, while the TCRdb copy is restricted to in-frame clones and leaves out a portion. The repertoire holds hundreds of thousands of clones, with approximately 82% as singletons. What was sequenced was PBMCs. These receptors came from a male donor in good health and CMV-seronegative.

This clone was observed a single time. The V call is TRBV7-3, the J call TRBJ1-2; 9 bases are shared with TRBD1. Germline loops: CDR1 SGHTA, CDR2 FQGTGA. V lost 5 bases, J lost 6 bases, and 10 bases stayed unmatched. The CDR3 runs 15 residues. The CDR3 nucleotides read TGTGCCAGCAGCCCCGGGGGGACAGGGCGTCATGGCTACACCTTC. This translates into CASSPGGTGRHGYTF.

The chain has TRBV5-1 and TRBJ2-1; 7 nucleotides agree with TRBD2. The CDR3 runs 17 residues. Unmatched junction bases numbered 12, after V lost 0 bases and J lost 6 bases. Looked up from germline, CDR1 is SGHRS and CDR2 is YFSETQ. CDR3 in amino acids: CASSLAIGRESGNEQFF. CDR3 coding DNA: TGCGCCAGCAGCTTGGCGATCGGGCGGGAGAGTGGCAATGAGCAGTTCTTC.

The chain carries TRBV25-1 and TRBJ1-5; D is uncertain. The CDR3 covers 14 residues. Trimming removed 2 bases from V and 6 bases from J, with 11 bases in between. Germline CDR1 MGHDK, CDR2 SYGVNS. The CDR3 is CASSELGDTQPQHF. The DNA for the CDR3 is TGTGCCAGCAGTGAACTTGGCGACACTCAGCCCCAGCATTTT.

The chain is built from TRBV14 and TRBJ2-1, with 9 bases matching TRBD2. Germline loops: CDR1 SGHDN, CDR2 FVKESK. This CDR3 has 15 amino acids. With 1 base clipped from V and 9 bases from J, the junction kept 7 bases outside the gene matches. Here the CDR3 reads CASSQGLAGVREQFF. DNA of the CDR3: TGTGCCAGCAGCCAAGGATTAGCGGGAGTTCGTGAGCAGTTCTTC.

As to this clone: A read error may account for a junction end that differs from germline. Here the CDR3 DNA reads TGTGCTAGCAGCTTGTCTATGAACACTGAAGCTTTCTTT. The encoded protein is CASSLSMNTEAFF. V usage is TRBV7-7 and J usage is TRBJ1-1; no clear D gene. Germline values: CDR1 SSHAT, CDR2 FNYEAQ (reference sequence). The CDR3 has 13 amino acids.

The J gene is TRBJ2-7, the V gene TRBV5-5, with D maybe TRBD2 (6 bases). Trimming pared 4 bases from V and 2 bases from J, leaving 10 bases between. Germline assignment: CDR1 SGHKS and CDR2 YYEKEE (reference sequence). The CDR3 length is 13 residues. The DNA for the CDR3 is TGTGCCAGCAGCCAGGGACTTACCTACGAGCAGTACTTC. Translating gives CASSQGLTYEQYF.

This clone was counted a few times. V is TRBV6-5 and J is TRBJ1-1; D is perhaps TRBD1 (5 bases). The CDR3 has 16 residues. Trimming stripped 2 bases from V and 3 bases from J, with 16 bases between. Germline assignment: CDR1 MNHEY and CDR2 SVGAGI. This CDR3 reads CASSYRSVRGDTEAFF. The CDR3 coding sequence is TGTGCCAGCAGTTACCGTTCTGTTCGGGGGGACACTGAAGCTTTCTTT.

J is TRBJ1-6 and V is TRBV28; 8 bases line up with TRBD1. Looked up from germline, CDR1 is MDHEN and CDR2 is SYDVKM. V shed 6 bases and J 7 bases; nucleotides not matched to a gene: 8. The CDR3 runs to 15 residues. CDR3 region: CASRPPDRDNSPLHF. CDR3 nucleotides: TGTGCCAGCAGACCGCCGGACAGGGACAATTCACCCCTCCACTTT.

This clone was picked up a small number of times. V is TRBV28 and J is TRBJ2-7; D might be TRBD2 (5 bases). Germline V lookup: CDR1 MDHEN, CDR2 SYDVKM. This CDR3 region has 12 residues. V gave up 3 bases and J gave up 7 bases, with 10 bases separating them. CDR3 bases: TGTGCCAGCAGTTTCGGGGTGGGGGAGCAGTACTTC. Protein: CASSFGVGEQYF.

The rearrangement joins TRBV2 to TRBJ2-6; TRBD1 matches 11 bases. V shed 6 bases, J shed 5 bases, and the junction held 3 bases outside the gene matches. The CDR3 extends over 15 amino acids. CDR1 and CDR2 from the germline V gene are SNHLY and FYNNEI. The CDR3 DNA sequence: TGTGCCAGCAGCGGACAGGGGGCTTGGGCCAACGTCCTGACTTTC. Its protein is CASSGQGAWANVLTF. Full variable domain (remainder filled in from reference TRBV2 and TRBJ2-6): EPEVTQTPSHQVTQMGQEVILRCVPISNHLYFYWYRQILGQKVEFLVSFYNNEISEKSEIFDDQFSVERPDGSNFTLKIRSTKLEDSAMYFCASSGQGAWANVLTFGAGSRLTVL.

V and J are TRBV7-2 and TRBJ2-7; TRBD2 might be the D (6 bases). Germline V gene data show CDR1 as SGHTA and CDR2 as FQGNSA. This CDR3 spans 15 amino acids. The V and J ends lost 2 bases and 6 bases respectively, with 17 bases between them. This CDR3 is CASSLRAGPLIEQYF. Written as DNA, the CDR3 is TGTGCCAGCAGCTTAAGGGCGGGGCCGTTGATCGAGCAGTACTTC.

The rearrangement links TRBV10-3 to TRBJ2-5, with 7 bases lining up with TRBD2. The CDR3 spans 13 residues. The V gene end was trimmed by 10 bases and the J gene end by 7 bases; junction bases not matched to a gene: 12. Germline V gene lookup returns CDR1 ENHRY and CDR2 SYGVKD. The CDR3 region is CATVAGGGRTQYF. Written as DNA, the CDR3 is TGTGCCACCGTAGCGGGTGGGGGACGGACCCAGTACTTC.

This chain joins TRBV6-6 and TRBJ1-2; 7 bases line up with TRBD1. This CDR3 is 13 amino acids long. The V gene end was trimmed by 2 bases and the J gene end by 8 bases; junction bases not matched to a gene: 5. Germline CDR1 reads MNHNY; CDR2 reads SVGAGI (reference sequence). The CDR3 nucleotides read TGTGCCAGCAGTTACACGACAGGGCGCGGCTACACCTTC. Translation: CASSYTTGRGYTF.

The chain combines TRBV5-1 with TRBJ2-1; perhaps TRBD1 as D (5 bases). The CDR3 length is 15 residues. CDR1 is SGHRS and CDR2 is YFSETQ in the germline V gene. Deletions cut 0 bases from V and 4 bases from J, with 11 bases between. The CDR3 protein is CASSLGQSWYNEQFF. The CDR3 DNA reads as TGCGCCAGCAGCTTGGGACAGAGCTGGTACAATGAGCAGTTCTTC.

The CDR3 loop is CAISESAGGIDEQYF. CDR3 DNA sequence: TGTGCCATCAGTGAGAGCGCGGGAGGTATCGACGAGCAGTACTTC. The rearrangement joins TRBV10-3 to TRBJ2-7; 8 bases align to TRBD2. The V gene's germline CDR1 is ENHRY and CDR2 SYGVKD. The CDR3 extends over 15 amino acids. J lost 5 bases, V lost 2 bases, and 8 bases had no gene match.

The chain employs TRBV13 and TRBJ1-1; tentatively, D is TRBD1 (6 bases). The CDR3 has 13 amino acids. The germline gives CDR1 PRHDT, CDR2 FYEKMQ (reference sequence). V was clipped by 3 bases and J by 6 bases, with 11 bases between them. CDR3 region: CASSFLGAAEAFF. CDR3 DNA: TGTGCCAGCAGCTTCCTGGGGGCCGCTGAAGCTTTCTTT.

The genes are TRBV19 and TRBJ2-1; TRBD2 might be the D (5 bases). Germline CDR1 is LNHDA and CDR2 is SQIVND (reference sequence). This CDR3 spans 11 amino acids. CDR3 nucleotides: TGTGCGTGTAGCGAAGTCAATGAGCAGTTCTTC. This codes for CACSEVNEQFF. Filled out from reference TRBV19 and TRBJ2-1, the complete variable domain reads DGGITQSPKYLFRKEGQNVTLSCEQNLNHDAMYWYRQDPGQGLRLIYYSQIVNDFQKGDIAEGYSVSREKKESFPLTVTSAQKNPTAFYLCACSEVNEQFFGPGTRLTVL.

CDR3 protein: CASSVPLSGGRETQYF. CDR3 coding DNA: TGCGCCAGCAGCGTCCCCCTAAGCGGGGGTCGAGAGACCCAGTACTTC. The chain recombines TRBV5-1 with TRBJ2-5; 8 positions match TRBD2. V lost 4 bases to trimming and J lost 4 bases; unmatched junction nucleotides: 12. In germline, CDR1 is SGHRS, CDR2 YFSETQ. The CDR3 runs 16 residues.

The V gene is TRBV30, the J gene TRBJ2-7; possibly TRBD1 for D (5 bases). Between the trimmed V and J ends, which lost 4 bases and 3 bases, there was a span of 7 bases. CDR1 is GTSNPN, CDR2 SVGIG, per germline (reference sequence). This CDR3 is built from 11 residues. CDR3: CAWTGNYEQYF. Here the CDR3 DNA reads TGTGCCTGGACAGGGAACTACGAGCAGTACTTC. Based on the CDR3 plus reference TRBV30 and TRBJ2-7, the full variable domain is SQTIHQWPATLVQPVGSPLSLECTVEGTSNPNLYWYRQAAGRGLQLLFYSVGIGQISSEVPQNLSASRPQDRQFILSSKKLLLSDSGFYLCAWTGNYEQYFGPGTRLTVT.

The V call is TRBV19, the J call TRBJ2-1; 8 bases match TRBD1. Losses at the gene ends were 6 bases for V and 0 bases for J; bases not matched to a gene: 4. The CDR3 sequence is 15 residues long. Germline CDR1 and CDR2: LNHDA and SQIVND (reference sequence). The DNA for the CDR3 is TGTGCCAGTAGAGGGGACAGGAGCTCCTACAATGAGCAGTTCTTC. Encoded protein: CASRGDRSSYNEQFF.

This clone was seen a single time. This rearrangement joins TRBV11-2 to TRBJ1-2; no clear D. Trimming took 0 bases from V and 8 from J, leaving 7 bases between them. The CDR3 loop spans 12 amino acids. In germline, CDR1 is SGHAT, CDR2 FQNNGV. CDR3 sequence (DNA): TGTGCCAGCAGCTTAGACCTACGGGGCTACACCTTC. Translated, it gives CASSLDLRGYTF.

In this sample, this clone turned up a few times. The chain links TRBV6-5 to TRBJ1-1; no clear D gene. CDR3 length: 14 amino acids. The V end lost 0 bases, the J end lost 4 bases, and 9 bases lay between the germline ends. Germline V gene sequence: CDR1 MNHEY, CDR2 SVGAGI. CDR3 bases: TGTGCCAGCAGTTACTCGAGAGGGAGCACTGAAGCTTTCTTT. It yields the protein CASSYSRGSTEAFF.

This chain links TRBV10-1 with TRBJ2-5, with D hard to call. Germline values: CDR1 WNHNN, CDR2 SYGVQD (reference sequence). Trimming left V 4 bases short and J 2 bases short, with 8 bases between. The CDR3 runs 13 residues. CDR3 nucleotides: TGCGCCAGCAGTGGGCCAGAACAAGAGACCCAGTACTTC. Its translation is CASSGPEQETQYF.

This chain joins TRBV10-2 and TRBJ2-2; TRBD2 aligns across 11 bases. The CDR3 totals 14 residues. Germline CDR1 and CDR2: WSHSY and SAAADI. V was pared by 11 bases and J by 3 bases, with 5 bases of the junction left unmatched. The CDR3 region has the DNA TGCGCCGGGGGACTAGCGGATCACACCGGGGAGCTGTTTTTT. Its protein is CAGGLADHTGELFF.

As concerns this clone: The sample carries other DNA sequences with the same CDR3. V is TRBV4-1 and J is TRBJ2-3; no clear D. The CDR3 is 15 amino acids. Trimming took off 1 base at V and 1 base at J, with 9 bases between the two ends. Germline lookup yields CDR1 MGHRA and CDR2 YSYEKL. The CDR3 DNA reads TGCGCCAGCAGCCAAGGCGTCGCTCGCACAGATACGCAGTATTTT. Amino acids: CASSQGVARTDTQYF.

As DNA, the CDR3 is TGCAGCGTTCGGAATGTTGAGGTGAACACTGAAGCTTTCTTT. This translates into CSVRNVEVNTEAFF. The genes are TRBV29-1 and TRBJ1-1; D unclear. V was cut by 5 bases and J by 0 bases, with 13 bases left in between. The V gene's germline CDR1 is SQVTM and CDR2 ANQGSEA. The CDR3 extends over 14 amino acids.

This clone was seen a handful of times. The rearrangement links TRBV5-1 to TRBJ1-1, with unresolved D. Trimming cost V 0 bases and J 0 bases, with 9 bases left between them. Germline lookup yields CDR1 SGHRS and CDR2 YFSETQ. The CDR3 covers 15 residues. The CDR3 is CASSLGLDMNTEAFF. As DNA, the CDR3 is TGCGCCAGCAGCTTGGGGCTTGACATGAACACTGAAGCTTTCTTT.

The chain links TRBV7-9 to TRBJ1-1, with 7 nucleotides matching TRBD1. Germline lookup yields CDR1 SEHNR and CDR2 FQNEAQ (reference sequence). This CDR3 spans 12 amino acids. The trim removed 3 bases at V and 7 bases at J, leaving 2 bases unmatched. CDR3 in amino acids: CASSFGTDEAFF. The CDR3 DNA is TGTGCCAGCAGCTTCGGGACAGATGAAGCTTTCTTT.

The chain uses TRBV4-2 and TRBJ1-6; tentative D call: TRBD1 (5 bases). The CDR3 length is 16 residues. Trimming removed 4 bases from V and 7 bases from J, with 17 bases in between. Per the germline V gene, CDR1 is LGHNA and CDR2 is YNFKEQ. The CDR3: CASSPGGGGDNSPLHF. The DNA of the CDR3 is TGTGCCAGCAGCCCGGGCGGTGGGGGGGACAATTCACCCCTCCACTTT.

This chain's CDR3 is CSVEGGSGSEAYEQYF. For the CDR3, the DNA is TGCAGCGTTGAAGGGGGTAGCGGGAGTGAGGCCTACGAGCAGTACTTC. The genes are TRBV29-1 and TRBJ2-5, with 9 bases aligning to TRBD2. The closer fit of TRBJ2-7 to the DNA end suggests the J call may be wrong. Germline values: CDR1 SQVTM, CDR2 ANQGSEA. The CDR3 is 16 amino acids.

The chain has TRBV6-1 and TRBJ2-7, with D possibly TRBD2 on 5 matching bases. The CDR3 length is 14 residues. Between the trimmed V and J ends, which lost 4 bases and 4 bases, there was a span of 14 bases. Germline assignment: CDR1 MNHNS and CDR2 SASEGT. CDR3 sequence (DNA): TGTGCCAGCAGTGCGGGGATCTACGGGTACGAGCAGTACTTC. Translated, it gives CASSAGIYGYEQYF.